Listed here are 18 T cell receptor beta chains from one sample, sequenced in a study of blood T cell repertoires in COVID-19. Libraries were prepared by immunoSEQ multiplex PCR; TCRdb keeps only in-frame clonotypes and omits some of them. This repertoire shows some 210,000 clones, over 70% found once; its top ten account for roughly 2.9%. The sequencing sample was made of peripheral blood. The receptors come from a middle-aged man with active or convalescent COVID-19.

The J gene is TRBJ2-1, the V gene TRBV5-5; possibly TRBD2 for D (6 bases). CDR3 length: 13 residues. V lost 7 bases to trimming and J lost 6 bases, with 14 bases between them. The germline V gene encodes CDR1 SGHKS and CDR2 YYEKEE (reference sequence). The DNA for the CDR3 is TGTGCCAGCGCCTTTTTGACTAGCAATGAGCAGTTCTTC. Its protein is CASAFLTSNEQFF. Filled out from reference TRBV5-5 and TRBJ2-1, the complete variable domain reads DAGVTQSPTHLIKTRGQQVTLRCSPISGHKSVSWYQQVLGQGPQFIFQYYEKEERGRGNFPDRFSARQFPNYSSELNVNALLLGDSALYLCASAFLTSNEQFFGPGTRLTVL.

CDR3 in amino acids: CASSQSVEGGAPGANVLTF. Here the CDR3 DNA reads TGCGCCAGCAGTCAATCGGTTGAGGGAGGGGCCCCTGGGGCCAACGTCCTGACTTTC. The chain employs TRBV23-1 and TRBJ2-6; 7 bases match TRBD2. Being an ORF, TRBV23-1 has a function that is uncertain. The CDR3 is 19 amino acids. V shed 0 bases and J 2 bases; nucleotides not matched to a gene: 10.

CDR3 sequence (DNA): TGTGCCAGTAGTCAATCCGGGACAGGGTATGAAAAACTGTTTTTT. Its translation is CASSQSGTGYEKLFF. The rearrangement joins TRBV19 to TRBJ1-4; 9 bases map to TRBD1. The junction had 7 bases not matched to a gene; V was cut back by 5 bases and J by 6 bases. Germline CDR1 LNHDA, CDR2 SQIVND (reference sequence). This CDR3 contains 15 residues.

The J gene is TRBJ2-1, the V gene TRBV9; 9 bases fit TRBD2. The V gene end was trimmed by 0 bases and the J gene end by 8 bases; junction bases not matched to a gene: 6. The CDR3 spans 15 residues. Germline values: CDR1 SGDLS, CDR2 YYNGEE. CDR3 residues: CASSVGPSGEDEQFF. The CDR3 nucleotides are TGTGCCAGCAGCGTAGGTCCTAGCGGGGAGGATGAGCAGTTCTTC.

The gene calls are TRBV11-3 and TRBJ1-4; D is undetermined. V shed 2 bases and J shed 8 bases, with 15 bases lying between them. CDR1 is SGHNT, CDR2 YENEEA, per germline. The CDR3 has 15 residues. The chain's CDR3 is CASSLKDRGSEKLFF. The CDR3 DNA sequence: TGTGCCAGCAGCTTAAAAGACCGAGGGAGCGAAAAACTGTTTTTT.

Here the CDR3 DNA reads TGTGCCAGCAGTGAGGACAGGCGCAATCAGCCCCAGCATTTT. This encodes CASSEDRRNQPQHF. The V gene is TRBV2, the J gene TRBJ1-5, with 7 bases that match TRBD1. Trimming at V came to 3 bases and at J to 2 bases, leaving 1 base not matched to a gene. CDR1 is SNHLY, CDR2 FYNNEI, per germline. The CDR3 consists of 14 residues.

The CDR3 bases are TGTGCCAGCACCACCTACCCGGGACAGGGGAGCGCTGAAGCTTTCTTT. It codes for CASTTYPGQGSAEAFF. The rearrangement uses TRBV27 and TRBJ1-1; the match to TRBD1 covers 10 bases. V trimming: 7 bases; J trimming: 6 bases; junction bases outside the gene matches: 14. CDR1 is MNHEY, CDR2 SMNVEV, per germline (reference sequence). The CDR3 extends over 16 amino acids.

The chain combines TRBV24-1 with TRBJ2-2; TRBD2 matches at 13 bases. Trimming took 2 bases from V and 4 from J; bases not matched to a gene: 3. The germline V gene has CDR1 KGHDR and CDR2 SFDVKD. This CDR3 has 17 amino acids. This CDR3 is CATSDSGLAGATGELFF. For the CDR3, the DNA is TGTGCCACCAGTGATTCCGGACTAGCGGGGGCCACCGGGGAGCTGTTTTTT.

This clone was picked up a small number of times. At one end the junction does not follow the germline gene, possibly because of a read error. This chain connects TRBV4-1 to TRBJ2-5, with TRBD2 identical over 14 bases. Germline V CDR1 and CDR2: MGHRA, YSYEKL. CDR3 size: 17 residues. CDR3 amino acids: CARSRPGLAGDAETQYF. The CDR3 DNA reads TGCGCCCGCAGCCGCCCGGGACTAGCGGGGGATGCAGAGACCCAGTACTTC.

This clone was observed a few times. J is TRBJ2-7 and V is TRBV19; D is possibly TRBD1 (5 bases). The V gene's germline CDR1 is LNHDA and CDR2 SQIVND (reference sequence). The CDR3 totals 13 residues. V gave up 4 bases and J gave up 5 bases, with 12 bases separating them. This CDR3 reads CASSKTVGHEQYF. The CDR3 DNA is TGTGCCAGTAGTAAGACAGTCGGCCACGAGCAGTACTTC.

The rearrangement links TRBV27 to TRBJ2-7; 10 nucleotides match TRBD2. The CDR3 has 14 residues. Trimming took 3 bases from V and 6 from J; bases not matched to a gene: 5. Germline V lookup: CDR1 MNHEY, CDR2 SMNVEV (reference sequence). The DNA of the CDR3 is TGTGCCAGCAGTTTGGCTAGCGGGAGTACCGAGCAGTACTTC. This gives the protein CASSLASGSTEQYF.

In the case of this clone: This clone may be a read error of a much larger clone one base away. CDR3 protein: CASSPDTNYGYTF. The DNA for the CDR3 is TGTGCCAGCAGCCCCGACACCAACTATGGCTACACCTTC. The chain is built from TRBV5-4 and TRBJ1-2; D unclear. CDR3 length: 13 residues. The germline gives CDR1 SGHNT, CDR2 YYREEE (reference sequence). The ends were cut back, 4 bases at V and 2 bases at J, with 9 bases in the middle. Full variable domain (remainder filled in from reference TRBV5-4 and TRBJ1-2): ETGVTQSPTHLIKTRGQQVTLRCSSQSGHNTVSWYQQALGQGPQFIFQYYREEENGRGNFPPRFSGLQFPNYSSELNVNALELDDSALYLCASSPDTNYGYTFGSGTRLTVV.

This clone was detected only a few times. The rearrangement joins TRBV27 to TRBJ1-3; tentative D call: TRBD1 (5 bases). CDR3 length equals 13 residues. Germline CDR1 and CDR2: MNHEY and SMNVEV (reference sequence). Trimming cost V 6 bases and J 7 bases, with 13 bases left between them. CDR3 region: CASSSLPGNTIYF. Here the CDR3 DNA reads TGTGCCAGCAGCTCCCTCCCAGGGAACACCATATATTTT.

This clone was found once. The V and J genes are TRBV19 and TRBJ2-1; 7 nucleotides match TRBD1. The junction had 8 bases not matched to a gene; V was cut back by 6 bases and J by 9 bases. Germline V gene data show CDR1 as LNHDA and CDR2 as SQIVND (reference sequence). The CDR3 consists of 13 residues. In DNA, the CDR3 is TGTGCCAGTAGGGACAGGTTCCAGGGTGAGCAGTTCTTC. The encoded protein is CASRDRFQGEQFF.

The chain combines TRBV2 with TRBJ2-7, with 10 bases aligning to TRBD2. CDR3 length equals 17 residues. J lost 5 bases, V lost 2 bases, and 12 bases had no gene match. In germline, CDR1 is SNHLY, CDR2 FYNNEI. Written as DNA, the CDR3 is TGTGCCAGCAGTGAACGTCGTTTGGCTAGCGGGAGAAACGAGCAGTACTTC. Translating gives CASSERRLASGRNEQYF.

CDR3 DNA sequence: TGTGCCAGCAGCCAAGGGGGACAGGGAGTGCTTGGCTACACCTTC. It encodes CASSQGGQGVLGYTF. V is TRBV3-1 (or the pseudogene TRBV3-2) and J is TRBJ1-2; 9 positions agree with TRBD1. Germline CDR1 LGHDT, CDR2 YNNKEL (reference sequence). The CDR3 is 15 residues long. V shed 1 base and J 7 bases; nucleotides not matched to a gene: 7.

This clone was observed a single time. V usage is TRBV4-3 and J usage is TRBJ1-6; 7 bases map to TRBD1. This CDR3 is 15 amino acids long. The germline gives CDR1 LGHNA, CDR2 YSLEER. J gave up 14 bases and V 1 base, and 11 bases lay outside the gene matches. The CDR3 sequence: CASSQGGGGVRALHF. DNA for the CDR3: TGCGCCAGCAGCCAAGGAGGAGGGGGCGTTAGGGCCCTCCACTTT.

V and J are TRBV5-1 and TRBJ2-1; 7 bases fit TRBD2. Trimming removed 2 bases from V and 7 bases from J; junction bases left unmatched: 9. The CDR3 spans 15 residues. Germline CDR1 SGHRS, CDR2 YFSETQ. In nucleotides, the CDR3 is TGCGCCAGCAGCTTCGTGGGAGGGCCAGGGAATGAGCAGTTCTTC. It is translated as CASSFVGGPGNEQFF. Combining the CDR3 with reference TRBV5-1 and TRBJ2-1 gives the whole variable domain KAGVTQTPRYLIKTRGQQVTLSCSPISGHRSVSWYQQTPGQGLQFLFEYFSETQRNKGNFPGRFSGRQFSNSRSEMNVSTLELGDSALYLCASSFVGGPGNEQFFGPGTRLTVL.